These 11 T cell receptor beta chains originate from one sample sequenced in a study of spatial heterogeneity in lung cancer (dated by TCRdb to about 2019). The sample's time point, from its label and the paper: sample taken at primary tumor resection. Receptor libraries were prepared by 5' RACE. The data were produced on a NextSeq 500. TCRdb redid the processing of the public reads, applying fastp at Q25 and MiXCR, and retained in-frame beta chains. Rows are combined by CDR3 protein, so each entry shows the most common genes and DNA. In all, the sample holds 40,000 to 45,000 distinct CDR3 sequences, and 6.8% of those were seen once. 35% to 55% of the sample belongs to the ten largest clones. The source material was PBMCs, sampled at surgery. The receptors stem from a female donor with early-stage non-small cell lung cancer.

The table lists this clonotype with a few counts. The chain has TRBV12-3 or TRBV12-4 and TRBJ2-2, with D perhaps given as TRBD1 or TRBD2 (5 bases each). V lost 3 bases, J lost 4 bases, and 15 bases lay in between. The CDR3 loop spans 16 amino acids. CDR3 in amino acids: CASSFKSGAGTGELFF. The CDR3 region has the DNA TGTGCCAGCAGTTTTAAGTCTGGGGCGGGCACCGGGGAGCTGTTTTTT.

This chain links TRBV7-2 with TRBJ1-1; D is uncertain. From germline, CDR1 is SGHTA and CDR2 FQGNSA. Trimming shortened V by 2 bases and J by 3 bases, and 10 bases separated the two germline ends. CDR3 length equals 14 residues. CDR3 sequence: CASSLYNMDTEAFF. In DNA, the CDR3 is TGTGCCAGCAGCTTATACAATATGGACACTGAAGCTTTCTTT. The full variable domain, in which reference TRBV7-2 and TRBJ1-1 provide the parts outside the CDR3, is GAGVSQSPSNKVTEKGKDVELRCDPISGHTALYWYRQSLGQGLEFLIYFQGNSAPDKSGLPSDRFSAERTGGSVSTLTIQRTQQEDSAVYLCASSLYNMDTEAFFGQGTRLTVV.

This clonotype was observed at least ten times. This rearrangement joins TRBV3-1 to TRBJ1-4; D not resolved. This CDR3 is 11 amino acids long. Deletions cut 5 bases from V and 11 bases from J, with 9 bases between. Per the germline V gene, CDR1 is LGHDT and CDR2 is YNNKEL (reference sequence). CDR3 DNA: TGTGCCAGCAGCGAAAGAGGGAAACTGTTTTTT. Its protein is CASSERGKLFF.

J is TRBJ2-5 and V is TRBV7-2; D gene unclear. CDR1 is SGHTA, CDR2 FQGNSA, per germline. This CDR3 region has 14 residues. The V gene lost 5 bases and the J gene lost 2 bases, with 12 bases spanning the gap. The CDR3 DNA is TGTGCCAGCAGCCCATCGCGCCTTCAAGAGACCCAGTACTTC. It specifies CASSPSRLQETQYF.

This chain connects TRBV13 to TRBJ2-3, with a possible D match to TRBD2 (5 bases). This CDR3 region has 14 residues. CDR1 and CDR2 from the germline V gene are PRHDT and FYEKMQ (reference sequence). Trimming shortened V by 4 bases and J by 4 bases, and 12 bases separated the two germline ends. This CDR3 reads CASSSRRAADTQYF. The CDR3 DNA follows: TGTGCCAGCAGCTCCAGGCGGGCGGCAGATACGCAGTATTTT.

V usage is TRBV6-5 and J usage is TRBJ1-1; no firm D call. Germline values: CDR1 MNHEY, CDR2 SVGAGI. V was shortened by 8 bases and J by 1 base, with 11 bases between the two germline ends. The length of the CDR3 is 13 residues. CDR3 in amino acids: CASRNLRNTEAFF. The CDR3 DNA reads TGTGCCAGCCGAAACTTGAGGAACACTGAAGCTTTCTTT.

V and J are TRBV12-3 or TRBV12-4 and TRBJ1-6, with D possibly matching TRBD1 (5 bases). Trimming took off 2 bases at V and 8 bases at J, with 16 bases between the two ends. The CDR3 contains 16 residues. CDR3 in DNA: TGTGCCAGCAGTTTAAGCGGGACGTTTGCCCATTCACCCCTCCACTTT. Amino acids: CASSLSGTFAHSPLHF.

This clonotype was recorded many times. The rearrangement joins TRBV7-8 to TRBJ1-5, with a weak D call TRBD1 (6 bases). The CDR3 runs 16 residues. Deletions cut 4 bases from V and 6 bases from J, with 19 bases between. Germline assignment: CDR1 SGHVS and CDR2 FQNEAQ. CDR3 region: CASSYRSRGSGQPQHF. For the CDR3, the DNA is TGTGCCAGCAGCTACCGATCAAGGGGGTCCGGTCAGCCCCAGCATTTT.

This clonotype was observed at least ten times. This chain joins TRBV20-1 and TRBJ2-1, with 9 positions matching TRBD2. CDR1 is DFQATT and CDR2 is SNEGSKA in the germline V gene (reference sequence). J gave up 1 base and V 3 bases, and 13 bases lay outside the gene matches. This CDR3 region has 18 residues. CDR3 sequence: CSASPFSASGVSYNEQFF. The CDR3 coding sequence is TGCAGTGCTAGCCCTTTCTCGGCTAGCGGGGTGTCCTACAATGAGCAGTTCTTC.

This clonotype has a count of ten or more. The chain joins TRBV7-2 to TRBJ1-5; tentative D call: TRBD1 (5 bases). The CDR3 is 12 amino acids. Trimming removed 8 bases at V and 5 bases at J, with 10 bases between. CDR1 is SGHTA, CDR2 FQGNSA, per germline. CDR3 in amino acids: CASRQGYQPQHF. In DNA, the CDR3 is TGTGCCAGCCGGCAGGGCTATCAGCCCCAGCATTTT.

This clonotype was recorded many times. The chain links TRBV6-5 to TRBJ1-1; D remains ambiguous. Germline V lookup: CDR1 MNHEY, CDR2 SVGAGI. The CDR3 length is 12 residues. V shed 6 bases and J shed 1 base, with 6 bases lying between them. The CDR3 nucleotides read TGTGCCAGCAGCTTAAGGAACACTGAAGCTTTCTTT. As protein: CASSLRNTEAFF.